This T cell receptor (beta chain) was sequenced for a study of T-cell memory formation after mild COVID-19. Points from the study as a whole: Contracting CD8+ clones were enriched in EMRA, CD4+ mainly in CM and EM.

This clonotype was picked up a small number of times. Its antigen is not identified. Trimming cost V 0 bases and J 2 bases, with 10 bases left between them. The germline V gene has CDR1 SQVTM and CDR2 ANQGSEA. CDR3 length: 14 residues. Using its own MiXCR run on the 5' RACE reads, TCRdb lists one record per CDR3 protein. The data hold roughly 120,000 distinct CDR3 sequences, with approximately 21% observed a single time. Specimen: PBMCs or a T cell subset sorted from them (not recorded which). The chain uses TRBV29-1 and TRBJ1-2; D perhaps matches TRBD1 (5 bases). This TCR was sampled from a man younger than 35 who had mild COVID-19 (a few samples of this study predate the infection). Cell type and time point are not known. This CDR3 is CSVEDPDRNYGYTF. The CDR3 DNA reads TGCAGCGTTGAAGATCCCGACAGAAACTATGGCTACACCTTC. Drawing the rest from reference TRBV29-1 and TRBJ1-2, the complete variable domain is SAVISQKPSRDICQRGTSLTIQCQVDSQVTMMFWYRQQPGQSLTLIATANQGSEATYESGFVIDKFPISRPNLTFSTLTVSNMSPEDSSIYLCSVEDPDRNYGYTFGSGTRLTVV.